The rows below give T cell receptor beta chains drawn from one sample of a study of cytomegalovirus exposure and HLA in healthy donors. This table comes from immunoSEQ multiplex PCR, and its TCRdb copy is limited to in-frame clones, with some not included. The repertoire holds about 120,000 clones, with roughly 9% as singletons. Sequencing used PBMCs. The receptor source for this set is a woman in her thirties or forties in good health and CMV-seropositive. The CDR3 runs from the conserved cysteine through the conserved F or W. A D gene is named only where the DNA matches it firmly. Only part of the rows carry a size: once, few, many, or a class if the clone is expanded.

j_call d_call v_call clone_size cdr3_nt cdr3_aa
TRBJ2-7 - TRBV9 - TGTGCCAGCAGCGTAGATTACCGAACGGGGGAGCAGTACTTC CASSVDYRTGEQYF
TRBJ2-5 TRBD2 TRBV5-1 few TGCGCCAGCAGCTTCTGGGAGGGGAAAAAGAAGACCCAGTACTTC CASSFWEGKKKTQYF
TRBJ2-7 - TRBV27 - TGTGCCAGCAGCGCCCAGGGTTACGAGCAGTACTTC CASSAQGYEQYF
TRBJ1-4 - TRBV5-1 - TGCGCCAGCCGCTCGACAGGTTTTAATGAAAAACTGTTTTTT CASRSTGFNEKLFF
TRBJ1-4 - TRBV7-6 - TGTGCCAGCAGCCCCGGTCCGGGTCCAACTAATGAAAAACTGTTTTTT CASSPGPGPTNEKLFF
TRBJ1-1 TRBD1 TRBV4-1 few TGCGCCAGCAGCCGACAGGGAGACACTGAAGCTTTCTTT CASSRQGDTEAFF
TRBJ1-2 TRBD1 TRBV9 - TGTGCCAGCAGCAAGACGGGGACAGAGAGCTATGGCTACACCTTC CASSKTGTESYGYTF
TRBJ1-5 - TRBV7-2 few TGTGCCAGCAGCATCGACAGGAGCCCTGCCCAGCATTTT CASSIDRSPAQHF
TRBJ1-4 TRBD1 TRBV27 once TGTGCCAGCAGTCCCGGGACAGGGGTGGGAAAACTGTTTTTT CASSPGTGVGKLFF
TRBJ2-1 TRBD2 TRBV6-6 - TGTGCCAGCTCCCGGGACTATGACGAGCAGTTCTTC CASSRDYDEQFF
TRBJ2-2 - TRBV4-1 - TGCGCCAGCAGCCTCAGAGGGGCGGGGCAGAACACCGGGGAGCTGTTTTTT CASSLRGAGQNTGELFF
TRBJ1-2 TRBD1 TRBV6-1 few TGTGCCAGCAGTGGAGACAGGGGGAACTATGGCTACACCTTC CASSGDRGNYGYTF
TRBJ1-5 TRBD1 TRBV7-9 few TGTGCCAGCAGCCTCGGACAGGGGGCCTTGGATCAGCCCCAGCATTTT CASSLGQGALDQPQHF
TRBJ2-3 - TRBV7-6 - TGTGCCAGCAGCGTCGGTCCGTCTAGCACAGATACGCAGTATTTT CASSVGPSSTDTQYF
TRBJ2-1 TRBD2 TRBV10-2 few TGCGCCAGCAGTGGAGGCGGGGGGGCCTACAATGAGCAGTTCTTC CASSGGGGAYNEQFF
TRBJ2-5 - TRBV5-4 - TGTGCCAGCAGCTTGGGCGGGGCTCAAGGGGAGACCCAGTACTTC CASSLGGAQGETQYF
TRBJ1-1 - TRBV11-3 few TGTGCCAGCAGCCCCGACAAGGTCACTGAAGCTTTCTTT CASSPDKVTEAFF
TRBJ2-7 TRBD1 TRBV18 few TGTGCCAGCTCTCCCGGGACAGGCGGATACGAGCAGTACTTC CASSPGTGGYEQYF
TRBJ2-7 TRBD2 TRBV4-2 few TGTGCCAGCAGCCATGGCTCTGGGCTAGCGGGGAACTCCTACGAGCAGTACTTC CASSHGSGLAGNSYEQYF
TRBJ2-5 TRBD2 TRBV29-1 few TGCAGCGTTTATGGGACTAGCGGGGGGGCGGTTCGGGAGACCCAGTACTTC CSVYGTSGGAVRETQYF
TRBJ2-7 - TRBV30 few TGTGCCTGGAGTGAGCACCGAGGAGGTGGCGAGCAGTACTTC CAWSEHRGGGEQYF
TRBJ2-1 - TRBV29-1 - TGCAGCGTTGAATTTTCCCAGGGATGGGATGAGCAGTTCTTC CSVEFSQGWDEQFF
TRBJ2-1 TRBD1 TRBV5-8 few TGTGCCAGCAGCCGCGGGACAGGGACCTACAATGAGCAGTTCTTC CASSRGTGTYNEQFF
TRBJ2-2 - TRBV4-1 few TGCGCCAGCAGCCAAGGACGGGCCCGGGGGACCGGGGAGCTGTTTTTT CASSQGRARGTGELFF
TRBJ1-4 - TRBV15 few TGTGCCATCGCCGTTGGACAGCATGCAACTAATGAAAAACTGTTTTTT CAIAVGQHATNEKLFF
TRBJ2-7 TRBD1 TRBV6-5 - TGTGCCAGCAGTTCCGGGACAGGGGCTCTCGAGCAGTACTTC CASSSGTGALEQYF
TRBJ1-2 - TRBV19 few TGTGCCAGTAGTATAAATGGGGCAGAGTTCGATGGCTACACCTTC CASSINGAEFDGYTF
TRBJ2-3 TRBD2 TRBV2 - TGTGCCAGCAGTGAGAGGGCGGGGGGGCTCAGCACAGATACGCAGTATTTT CASSERAGGLSTDTQYF
TRBJ2-7 - TRBV19 few TGTGCCAGTCGCCACGGAGCCGGCCGGGGCTACGAGCAGTACTTC CASRHGAGRGYEQYF
TRBJ1-3 - TRBV6-5 - TGTGCCAGCAGTTACTCGGGCGACGGCACCATATATTTT CASSYSGDGTIYF
TRBJ2-7 TRBD1 TRBV23-1 - TGCGCCATTACAGGGGCCTCATCCTACGAGCAGTACTTC CAITGASSYEQYF
TRBJ1-2 - TRBV6-1 - TGTGCCAGCAGTGAAGTCTTGGTGGACAGTTGGTATGGCTACACCTTC CASSEVLVDSWYGYTF
TRBJ2-7 - TRBV5-6 few TGTGCCAGCTATACCGCGGGCCGATTGCCCTACGAGCAGTACTTC CASYTAGRLPYEQYF
TRBJ2-1 TRBD2 TRBV5-1 - TGCGCCAGCATCGGACTAGCGGGGCCCCTTAATGAGCAGTTCTTC CASIGLAGPLNEQFF
TRBJ2-1 - TRBV27 few TGTGCCAGCAGCCGGGAGCAAAGGAGCACAATGGAGCAGTTCTTC CASSREQRSTMEQFF
TRBJ2-1 TRBD1 TRBV5-1 - TGCGCCAGCAGCTTGAGGGGACAGGGACTCAATGAGCAGTTCTTC CASSLRGQGLNEQFF
TRBJ2-5 - TRBV11-2 - TGTGCCAGCAGCCCCAACCCCGGTCCAACAGAGACCCAGTACTTC CASSPNPGPTETQYF
TRBJ1-3 - TRBV6-1 few TGTGCCAGCAGTGAATTGGGAGGCTCTGGAAACACCATATATTTT CASSELGGSGNTIYF
TRBJ2-1 TRBD1 TRBV14 - TGTGCCAGCAGCCAAGGGGGGACAGGGATTGACAATGAGCAGTTCTTC CASSQGGTGIDNEQFF
TRBJ2-7 TRBD1 TRBV6-1 few TGTGCCAGCAGTCCCACTCCGGGACAGGTTCAGTACTTC CASSPTPGQVQYF
TRBJ2-5 TRBD2 TRBV2 - TGTGCCAGCAGTCGGAGCGGGGGGGCTCAAGAGACCCAGTACTTC CASSRSGGAQETQYF
TRBJ1-1 - TRBV14 - TGTGCCAGCAGCCAACTCAGGGGATTGAACACTAAAGCTTTCTTT CASSQLRGLNTKAFF
TRBJ1-1 TRBD1 TRBV5-4 - TGTGCCAGCAGCCCCGGAGGGACAGGGGTGACTGAAGCTTTCTTT CASSPGGTGVTEAFF
TRBJ2-5 TRBD1 TRBV29-1 - TGCAGCGCCTCCAGGGGGTTGGAGACCCAGTACTTC CSASRGLETQYF
TRBJ1-4 - TRBV2 - TGTGCCAGCAGTTCGCGCGGACAGATAGCTAATGAAAAACTGTTTTTT CASSSRGQIANEKLFF
TRBJ2-7 TRBD2 TRBV9 - TGTGCCAGCAGCGTAGGCGGGGGGGCCTACGAGCAGTACTTC CASSVGGGAYEQYF
TRBJ1-1 TRBD1 TRBV6-1 - TGTGCCAGCAGTGCCGACCCGGGACAGGGCCACACTGAAGCTTTCTTT CASSADPGQGHTEAFF
TRBJ1-3 - TRBV4-1 - TGCGCCAGCAGCCAAGATCATAGGACACGAAGCTCTGGAAACACCATATATTTT CASSQDHRTRSSGNTIYF
TRBJ1-5 - TRBV6-6 - TGTGCCAGTGGGACAAATAGCAATCAGCCCCAGCATTTT CASGTNSNQPQHF
TRBJ1-2 TRBD1 TRBV9 - TGTGCCAGCAGCGTAGACGGCCCTCAGGGGGTCTACGATGGCTACACCTTC CASSVDGPQGVYDGYTF
TRBJ1-5 - TRBV10-3 few TGTGCCATCAGTGAGTCGACGGGGGGGCAGGGAACGCCCCAGCATTTT CAISESTGGQGTPQHF
TRBJ2-7 - TRBV2 few TGTGCCAGCAGTCCCATCTACGAGCAGTACTTC CASSPIYEQYF
TRBJ2-3 TRBD1 TRBV5-1 - TGCGCCAGCAGCTCACAGGGGGTCGAAGCAGATACGCAGTATTTT CASSSQGVEADTQYF
TRBJ2-7 - TRBV5-5 - TGTGCCAGCAGCTTCGGACAGCCCTCCTACGAGCAGTACTTC CASSFGQPSYEQYF
TRBJ2-7 - TRBV28 - TGTGCCACCATTCAGGGGGGCTACGAGCAGTACTTC CATIQGGYEQYF
TRBJ1-2 - TRBV9 - TGTGCCAGCAGCGTAGGGAGCCAATTCTTCTATGGCTACACCTTC CASSVGSQFFYGYTF
TRBJ1-1 - TRBV28 - TGTGCCAGCAGTCCCGACAAGAACACTGAAGCTTTCTTT CASSPDKNTEAFF
TRBJ2-7 - TRBV19 few TGTGCCAGTAGTCCCCCGGGCGGGCCCCCCAGGCACGAGCAGTACTTC CASSPPGGPPRHEQYF
TRBJ2-4 - TRBV5-1 - TGCGCCAGCAGCTCCAACAGGAATAGGGAATCGGGCAAAAACATTCAGTACTTC CASSSNRNRESGKNIQYF